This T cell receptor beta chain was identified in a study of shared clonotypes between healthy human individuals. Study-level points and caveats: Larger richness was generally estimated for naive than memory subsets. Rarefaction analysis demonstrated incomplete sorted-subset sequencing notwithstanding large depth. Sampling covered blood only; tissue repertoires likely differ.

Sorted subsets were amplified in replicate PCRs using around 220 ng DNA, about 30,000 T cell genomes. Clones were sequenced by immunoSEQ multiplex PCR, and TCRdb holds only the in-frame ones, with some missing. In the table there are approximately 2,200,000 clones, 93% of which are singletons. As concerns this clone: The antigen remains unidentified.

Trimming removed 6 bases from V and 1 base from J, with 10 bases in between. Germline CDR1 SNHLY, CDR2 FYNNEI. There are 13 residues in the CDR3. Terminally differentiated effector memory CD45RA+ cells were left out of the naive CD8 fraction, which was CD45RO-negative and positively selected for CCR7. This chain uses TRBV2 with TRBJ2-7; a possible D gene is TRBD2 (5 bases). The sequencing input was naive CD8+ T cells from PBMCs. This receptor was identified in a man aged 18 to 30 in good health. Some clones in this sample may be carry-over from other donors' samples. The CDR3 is CASRLRGSYEQYF. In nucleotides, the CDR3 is TGTGCCAGCAGGCTCCGCGGGTCCTACGAGCAGTACTTC. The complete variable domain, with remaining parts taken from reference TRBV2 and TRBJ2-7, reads EPEVTQTPSHQVTQMGQEVILRCVPISNHLYFYWYRQILGQKVEFLVSFYNNEISEKSEIFDDQFSVERPDGSNFTLKIRSTKLEDSAMYFCASRLRGSYEQYFGPGTRLTVT.